These 30 T cell receptor beta chains were all obtained from the same sample, sequenced in a study of OX40 agonist ivuxolimab in advanced cancers. Clones were sequenced by immunoSEQ multiplex PCR, and TCRdb holds only the in-frame ones, with some missing. The sample lists under 80,000 clones, around 82% occurring once. Sequencing used CD4+ or CD8+ T cells sorted from blood, obtained in a trial of the OX40 agonist ivuxolimab. The source is an adult with an advanced solid tumor such as melanoma, head and neck, liver or kidney cancer.

The chain links TRBV19 to TRBJ1-5; D is undetermined. CDR3 length equals 12 residues. Germline V CDR1 and CDR2: LNHDA, SQIVND (reference sequence). V was trimmed by 7 bases and J by 3 bases, leaving 7 bases between them. The CDR3 coding sequence is TGTGCCAGTAAGGAGAACAATCAGCCCCAGCATTTT. Translated, it gives CASKENNQPQHF.

The rearrangement uses TRBV7-2 and TRBJ2-3; no definite D call. Between the trimmed V and J ends, which lost 4 bases and 5 bases, there was a span of 13 bases. The V gene's germline CDR1 is SGHTA and CDR2 FQGNSA. The CDR3 consists of 14 residues. The CDR3: CASSSYAREDTQYF. For the CDR3, the DNA is TGTGCCAGCAGCTCCTACGCTAGGGAAGATACGCAGTATTTT. Full variable domain (missing parts from reference TRBV7-2 and TRBJ2-3): GAGVSQSPSNKVTEKGKDVELRCDPISGHTALYWYRQSLGQGLEFLIYFQGNSAPDKSGLPSDRFSAERTGGSVSTLTIQRTQQEDSAVYLCASSSYAREDTQYFGPGTRLTVL.

J is TRBJ2-3 and V is TRBV6-1, with a tentative D call TRBD2 (6 bases). V dropped 6 bases and J dropped 3 bases, with 13 bases sitting between them. Germline V gene sequence: CDR1 MNHNS, CDR2 SASEGT. The length of the CDR3 is 14 residues. In DNA form, the CDR3 reads TGTGCCAGCAGCCTTTATAGCGGAACAGATACGCAGTATTTT. It is translated as CASSLYSGTDTQYF.

The rearrangement links TRBV5-6 to TRBJ1-4; D might be TRBD1 (6 bases). Germline values: CDR1 SGHDT, CDR2 YYEEEE. This CDR3 has 14 amino acids. The V gene lost 2 bases and the J gene lost 6 bases, with 11 bases spanning the gap. As DNA, the CDR3 is TGTGCCAGCAGCTTCCGGGACACCTATGAAAAACTGTTTTTT. This translates into CASSFRDTYEKLFF.

CDR3: CASKGKGTYEQYF. DNA of the CDR3: TGTGCCAGCAAAGGTAAAGGTACCTACGAGCAGTACTTC. This rearrangement joins TRBV2 to TRBJ2-7; D call uncertain. Germline assignment: CDR1 SNHLY and CDR2 FYNNEI. Trimming removed 7 bases from V and 2 bases from J, with 12 bases in between. The CDR3 covers 13 residues.

This chain joins TRBV6-6 and TRBJ1-1, with D tentatively TRBD1 (5 bases). Trimming removed 5 bases from V and 3 bases from J, with 13 bases in between. Germline V CDR1 and CDR2: MNHNY, SVGAGI (reference sequence). This CDR3 has 14 amino acids. CDR3 residues: CASSTQVGYTEAFF. The CDR3 DNA is TGTGCCAGCAGTACACAGGTAGGCTACACTGAAGCTTTCTTT.

The J gene is TRBJ2-1, the V gene TRBV4-2, with TRBD2 matching 13 bases. This CDR3 has 15 amino acids. The ends lost 4 bases at V and 8 bases at J; junction bases unmatched: 5. The germline gives CDR1 LGHNA, CDR2 YNFKEQ. The chain's CDR3 is CASSPGLAGDHEQFF. The CDR3 DNA is TGTGCCAGCAGCCCAGGACTAGCGGGAGATCATGAGCAGTTCTTC.

The chain joins TRBV5-4 to TRBJ2-1, with D hard to call. There are 13 residues in the CDR3. Germline-derived CDR1 and CDR2 are SGHNT and YYREEE (reference sequence). V was shortened by 4 bases and J by 6 bases, with 11 bases between the two germline ends. This CDR3 reads CASSPQWGNEQFF. CDR3 sequence (DNA): TGTGCCAGCAGCCCGCAGTGGGGCAATGAGCAGTTCTTC.

This chain uses TRBV7-9 with TRBJ2-3, with D possibly matching TRBD2 (6 bases). The CDR3 is made up of 11 amino acids. V shed 0 bases and J shed 12 bases, with 7 bases lying between them. Germline CDR1 and CDR2: SEHNR and FQNEAQ (reference sequence). CDR3 amino acids: CASSLAGGQYF. The CDR3 coding sequence is TGTGCCAGCAGCTTAGCGGGGGGACAGTATTTT.

This chain joins TRBV18 and TRBJ2-5; no firm D call. This CDR3 has 16 amino acids. Trimming removed 1 base from V and 2 bases from J, with 14 bases in between. Germline V gives CDR1 KGHSH, CDR2 LQKENI. The CDR3 sequence is CASSPQPVGTQETQYF. In DNA form, the CDR3 reads TGTGCCAGCTCACCACAACCGGTGGGTACTCAAGAGACCCAGTACTTC.

The rearrangement uses TRBV6-1 and TRBJ2-5, with D perhaps being TRBD1 or TRBD2 (6 bases each). The V gene lost 1 base and the J gene lost 5 bases, with 11 bases spanning the gap. CDR3 length equals 14 residues. Germline CDR1 and CDR2: MNHNS and SASEGT. The CDR3 loop is CASSEGGAGETQYF. The CDR3 nucleotides read TGTGCCAGCAGTGAAGGGGGGGCAGGGGAGACCCAGTACTTC.

This sequence joins TRBV7-9 and TRBJ2-5; unclear D gene. The CDR3 is 14 residues long. The germline CDR1 and CDR2 sequences are SEHNR and FQNEAQ (reference sequence). V was trimmed by 1 base and J by 5 bases, leaving 11 bases between them. CDR3 DNA: TGTGCCAGCAGCTTAGGGGCAGGTCAGGAGACCCAGTACTTC. Protein sequence: CASSLGAGQETQYF.

The CDR3 DNA sequence: TGTGCCAGCAGTTACACGTACACTGAAGCTTTCTTT. Translation: CASSYTYTEAFF. The chain employs TRBV6-5 and TRBJ1-1; D call uncertain. Germline V gene lookup returns CDR1 MNHEY and CDR2 SVGAGI. V lost 2 bases to trimming and J lost 3 bases, with 4 bases between them. CDR3 size: 12 residues.

The CDR3 region has the DNA TGTGCCAGCAGCTTAGCTGAAGAGCAGTACTTC. Translated, it gives CASSLAEEQYF. The chain employs TRBV7-2 and TRBJ2-7; D unclear. CDR1 SGHTA and CDR2 FQGNSA come from the germline V gene. The V and J ends lost 0 bases and 7 bases respectively, with 4 bases between them. The CDR3 consists of 11 residues.

The chain recombines TRBV6-1 with TRBJ1-3, with 8 bases lining up with TRBD1. V shed 2 bases, J shed 0 bases, and the junction held 6 bases outside the gene matches. Germline assignment: CDR1 MNHNS and CDR2 SASEGT. This CDR3 is built from 17 residues. CDR3 amino acids: CASSERWTGFSGNTIYF. The DNA for the CDR3 is TGTGCCAGCAGTGAAAGGTGGACAGGGTTCTCTGGAAACACCATATATTTT.

The gene calls are TRBV7-3 and TRBJ1-1; maybe TRBD1 (5 bases). Trimming took off 5 bases at V and 1 base at J, with 8 bases between the two ends. The CDR3 loop spans 13 amino acids. Germline values: CDR1 SGHTA, CDR2 FQGTGA. CDR3: CASSRQKNTEAFF. In nucleotides, the CDR3 is TGTGCCAGCAGCCGACAGAAGAACACTGAAGCTTTCTTT.

The chain uses TRBV4-2 and TRBJ1-5, with 8 nucleotides matching TRBD1. The V and J ends lost 0 bases and 7 bases, in that order; junction bases with no gene match: 8. This CDR3 has 16 amino acids. Germline loops: CDR1 LGHNA, CDR2 YNFKEQ. CDR3 region: CASSQDQGQAGQPQHF. DNA of the CDR3: TGTGCCAGCAGCCAAGATCAGGGACAGGCAGGGCAGCCCCAGCATTTT.

The V and J genes are TRBV28 and TRBJ1-5; D is perhaps TRBD1 (5 bases). The CDR3 spans 16 residues. From germline, CDR1 is MDHEN and CDR2 SYDVKM. The germline V and J ends were trimmed by 4 bases and 2 bases, with 15 bases remaining between them. DNA of the CDR3: TGTGCCAGCAGTTCGCTTGGGGGGGGAGGCAATCAGCCCCAGCATTTT. Translated, it gives CASSSLGGGGNQPQHF.

The genes are TRBV5-4 and TRBJ2-1, with 10 positions matching TRBD2. Germline V gene data show CDR1 as SGHNT and CDR2 as YYREEE (reference sequence). Trimming took 4 bases from V and 5 from J; bases not matched to a gene: 6. The CDR3 contains 15 residues. CDR3 DNA: TGTGCCAGCAGCCTGGTAGCGGGGGGTCACAATGAGCAGTTCTTC. Its protein is CASSLVAGGHNEQFF.

The chain has TRBV6-1 and TRBJ1-5; weak D call: TRBD1 (5 bases). Per the germline V gene, CDR1 is MNHNS and CDR2 is SASEGT. The CDR3 has 15 amino acids. V was clipped by 6 bases and J by 5 bases, with 17 bases between them. The CDR3 is CASRRAGGIDQPQHF. Written as DNA, the CDR3 is TGTGCCAGCAGACGGGCCGGGGGGATTGATCAGCCCCAGCATTTT.

The genes are TRBV11-2 and TRBJ1-1; TRBD1 agrees at 10 bases. The CDR3 runs to 16 residues. Germline V CDR1 and CDR2: SGHAT, FQNNGV. After removal of 5 bases from V and 1 base from J, the junction contained 7 bases not matched to a gene. The CDR3 spells CASSVGTGVSNTEAFF. The CDR3 DNA reads as TGTGCCAGCAGCGTAGGGACAGGGGTTTCGAACACTGAAGCTTTCTTT.

The genes are TRBV5-4 and TRBJ1-4; possibly TRBD1 for D (6 bases). The CDR3 runs 16 residues. Germline V gene data show CDR1 as SGHNT and CDR2 as YYREEE (reference sequence). V lost 0 bases and J lost 0, with 9 bases in between. DNA of the CDR3: TGTGCCAGCAGCTTGGACAGGGCGACAACTAATGAAAAACTGTTTTTT. It specifies CASSLDRATTNEKLFF.

The chain links TRBV11-1 to TRBJ1-1; D is possibly TRBD1 (5 bases). V was shortened by 3 bases and J by 4 bases, with 6 bases between the two germline ends. This CDR3 has 12 residues. Germline-derived CDR1 and CDR2 are SGHAT and FQDESV (reference sequence). CDR3 sequence: CASSFDSTEAFF. CDR3 DNA: TGTGCCAGCAGCTTCGACAGCACTGAAGCTTTCTTT.

V is TRBV18 and J is TRBJ2-1; D gene unclear. Germline V gives CDR1 KGHSH, CDR2 LQKENI. Trimming pared 6 bases from V and 0 bases from J, leaving 12 bases between. CDR3 length equals 15 residues. The CDR3 region has the DNA TGTGCCAGCTCTCTCCTTGGGGACTCCTACAATGAGCAGTTCTTC. Protein: CASSLLGDSYNEQFF.

The gene calls are TRBV10-3 and TRBJ2-3, with a weak D call TRBD2 (6 bases). Germline assignment: CDR1 ENHRY and CDR2 SYGVKD. The CDR3 consists of 15 residues. The V gene lost 4 bases and the J gene lost 4 bases, with 15 bases spanning the gap. DNA for the CDR3: TGTGCCATCAGTGCGGAGGGAATTCGAGCAGATACGCAGTATTTT. As protein: CAISAEGIRADTQYF.

The rearrangement joins TRBV7-9 to TRBJ2-1; tentative D call: TRBD1 (6 bases). The CDR3 has 15 amino acids. The germline V gene has CDR1 SEHNR and CDR2 FQNEAQ (reference sequence). The ends were cut back, 5 bases at V and 0 bases at J, with 11 bases in the middle. The DNA of the CDR3 is TGTGCCAGCAGCCTGCAGGGGAGCTCCTACAATGAGCAGTTCTTC. Translated: CASSLQGSSYNEQFF. The variable domain in full, completed from reference TRBV7-9 and TRBJ2-1, reads DTGVSQNPRHKITKRGQNVTFRCDPISEHNRLYWYRQTLGQGPEFLTYFQNEAQLEKSRLLSDRFSAERPKGSFSTLEIQRTEQGDSAMYLCASSLQGSSYNEQFFGPGTRLTVL.

This chain joins TRBV29-1 and TRBJ1-3; D unresolved. CDR1 SQVTM and CDR2 ANQGSEA come from the germline V gene. The CDR3 is made up of 13 amino acids. V dropped 1 base and J dropped 8 bases, with 12 bases sitting between them. The DNA for the CDR3 is TGCAGCGTTGAAGCGGTGGCGGGCGACACCATATATTTT. It is translated as CSVEAVAGDTIYF.

This rearrangement joins TRBV7-8 to TRBJ1-2; maybe TRBD1 (5 bases). CDR1 is SGHVS, CDR2 FQNEAQ, per germline. Trimming cost V 5 bases and J 7 bases, with 23 bases left between them. The CDR3 contains 16 residues. Here the CDR3 reads CASSPGEPRLVGGYTF. The CDR3 DNA reads TGTGCCAGCAGCCCGGGGGAACCCAGGTTGGTGGGTGGCTACACCTTC.

CDR3 bases: TGTGCCAGCGAAGTCTACAATGAGCAGTTCTTC. The encoded protein is CASEVYNEQFF. The chain links TRBV2 to TRBJ2-1; no firm D call. The CDR3 is 11 residues long. V dropped 8 bases and J dropped 3 bases, with 5 bases sitting between them. CDR1 and CDR2 from the germline V gene are SNHLY and FYNNEI.

This chain links TRBV29-1 with TRBJ1-1; TRBD1 matches at 10 bases. From germline, CDR1 is SQVTM and CDR2 ANQGSEA. The J segment lost 6 bases and the V segment lost 6 bases, leaving 13 bases of the junction unmatched. CDR3 length: 15 residues. CDR3: CSVKGPGQGIAEAFF. The CDR3 region has the DNA TGCAGCGTCAAGGGTCCGGGACAGGGGATTGCTGAAGCTTTCTTT.